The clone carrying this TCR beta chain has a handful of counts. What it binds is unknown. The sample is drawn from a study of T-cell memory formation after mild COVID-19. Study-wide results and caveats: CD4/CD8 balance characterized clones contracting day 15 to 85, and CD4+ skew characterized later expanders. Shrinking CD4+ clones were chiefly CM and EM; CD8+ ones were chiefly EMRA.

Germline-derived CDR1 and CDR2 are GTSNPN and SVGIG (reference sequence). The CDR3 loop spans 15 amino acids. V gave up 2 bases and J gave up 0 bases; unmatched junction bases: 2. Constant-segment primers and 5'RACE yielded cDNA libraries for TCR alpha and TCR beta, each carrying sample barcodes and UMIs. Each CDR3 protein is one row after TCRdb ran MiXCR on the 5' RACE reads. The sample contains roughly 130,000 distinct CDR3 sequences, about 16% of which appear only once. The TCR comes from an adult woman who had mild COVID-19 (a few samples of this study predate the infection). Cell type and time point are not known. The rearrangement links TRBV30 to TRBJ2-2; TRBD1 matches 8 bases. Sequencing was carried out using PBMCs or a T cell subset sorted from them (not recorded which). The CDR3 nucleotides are TGTGCCTGGAGTCCGGGACAGGCGAACACCGGGGAGCTGTTTTTT. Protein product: CAWSPGQANTGELFF.